This passage covers 20 T cell receptor beta chains from one sample sequenced in a study of shared clonotypes between healthy human individuals. Some clones are missing from TCRdb's copy, which holds only in-frame ones; the method was immunoSEQ multiplex PCR. Of millions of clones listed, about 95% are singletons. CD45RO-negative, CCR7-positively selected cells formed the naive CD8 fraction, excluding terminally differentiated effector memory CD45RA+ cells. The sample consisted of naive CD8+ T cells sorted from blood. These receptors came from a man younger than 35 in good health.

J is TRBJ2-2 and V is TRBV28; a weak D match, TRBD1 (6 bases). In germline, CDR1 is MDHEN, CDR2 SYDVKM. The CDR3 runs 16 residues. The germline V and J ends were trimmed by 3 bases and 3 bases, with 14 bases remaining between them. CDR3 nucleotides: TGTGCCAGCAGTTTCAGTCAGGGGCGGGACACCGGGGAGCTGTTTTTT. It codes for CASSFSQGRDTGELFF. The variable domain in full, completed from reference TRBV28 and TRBJ2-2, reads DVKVTQSSRYLVKRTGEKVFLECVQDMDHENMFWYRQDPGLGLRLIYFSYDVKMKEKGDIPEGYSVSREKKERFSLILESASTNQTSMYLCASSFSQGRDTGELFFGEGSRLTVL.

The chain joins TRBV5-1 to TRBJ2-3; weak D call: TRBD1 (6 bases). CDR1 and CDR2 from the germline V gene are SGHRS and YFSETQ. CDR3 length equals 16 residues. Trimming left V 3 bases short and J 2 bases short, with 16 bases between. CDR3 nucleotide sequence: TGCGCCAGCAGCTACGAGCCGACAGGTTTCACAGATACGCAGTATTTT. Translating gives CASSYEPTGFTDTQYF.

This clone was detected once. This chain uses TRBV7-8 with TRBJ2-7; D is possibly TRBD2 (5 bases). The germline V gene encodes CDR1 SGHVS and CDR2 FQNEAQ. The CDR3 spans 14 residues. V lost 2 bases and J lost 3, with 11 bases in between. The CDR3 DNA is TGTGCCAGCAGCTTAACCCCGGACTTCTACGAGCAGTACTTC. Translating gives CASSLTPDFYEQYF.

This clone was detected only once. J is TRBJ2-7 and V is TRBV2, with TRBD2 matching over 12 bases. CDR1 and CDR2 from the germline V gene are SNHLY and FYNNEI. J was trimmed by 12 bases and V by 7 bases; bases with no gene match: 10. The CDR3 runs 13 residues. The CDR3, as DNA: TGTGCCAGCACGGGGACTAGCGGGCCCTTTTGGTACTTC. Amino acid sequence: CASTGTSGPFWYF.

This clone showed up just once. The chain combines TRBV7-9 with TRBJ2-7; 13 nucleotides match TRBD2. CDR1 is SEHNR and CDR2 is FQNEAQ in the germline V gene (reference sequence). The CDR3 consists of 17 residues. V lost 4 bases, J lost 1 base, and 7 bases stayed unmatched. The CDR3 here is CASSWTSGSTPSYEQYF. The CDR3 DNA sequence: TGTGCCAGCAGCTGGACTAGCGGGAGTACCCCATCCTACGAGCAGTACTTC.

This clone was observed a few times. The chain uses TRBV11-2 and TRBJ1-1; the D is unclear. V was pared by 0 bases and J by 5 bases, with 13 bases between. There are 15 residues in the CDR3. Germline loops: CDR1 SGHAT, CDR2 FQNNGV. In nucleotides, the CDR3 is TGTGCCAGCAGCTTAGAAGGTAACTGGGTGACTGAAGCTTTCTTT. It yields the protein CASSLEGNWVTEAFF.

The V gene is TRBV10-2, the J gene TRBJ2-3, with D possibly TRBD2 on 6 matching bases. Trimming shortened V by 3 bases and J by 4 bases, and 20 bases separated the two germline ends. This CDR3 region has 17 residues. Germline V gives CDR1 WSHSY, CDR2 SAAADI. The CDR3 loop reads CASSEELPSVLADTQYF. The CDR3 coding sequence is TGCGCCAGCAGTGAAGAGCTACCTAGCGTGTTGGCAGATACGCAGTATTTT.

This clone was observed a single time. V and J are TRBV9 and TRBJ1-2; possibly TRBD1 for D (6 bases). CDR1 is SGDLS and CDR2 is YYNGEE in the germline V gene. V shed 0 bases and J shed 4 bases, with 16 bases lying between them. The CDR3 sequence is 16 residues long. The CDR3 region has the DNA TGTGCCAGCAGCGTAGAGACAGGACCCCTGGGCTATGGCTACACCTTC. Its translation: CASSVETGPLGYGYTF.

The V and J genes are TRBV29-1 and TRBJ1-1; unclear D gene. Germline CDR1 reads SQVTM; CDR2 reads ANQGSEA. This CDR3 is 12 amino acids long. Deletions cut 4 bases from V and 10 bases from J, with 16 bases between. CDR3 amino acids: CSVASTLKGAFF. The CDR3 DNA reads as TGCAGCGTTGCCTCGACCCTAAAGGGAGCTTTCTTT. The variable domain in full, with the rest retrieved from reference TRBV29-1 and TRBJ1-1, is SAVISQKPSRDICQRGTSLTIQCQVDSQVTMMFWYRQQPGQSLTLIATANQGSEATYESGFVIDKFPISRPNLTFSTLTVSNMSPEDSSIYLCSVASTLKGAFFGQGTRLTVV.

The chain employs TRBV28 and TRBJ1-2; the D gene is possibly TRBD1 (6 bases). Germline V lookup: CDR1 MDHEN, CDR2 SYDVKM. Trimming pared 10 bases from V and 1 base from J, leaving 19 bases between. CDR3 length equals 15 residues. The CDR3 is CATSHGGAFNYGYTF. CDR3 nucleotide sequence: TGTGCCACATCCCATGGGGGGGCTTTTAACTATGGCTACACCTTC.

As DNA, the CDR3 is TGTGCCAGCAGTGAATGGGGGCACGGTGGCTACGAGCAGTACTTC. This sequence encodes CASSEWGHGGYEQYF. The chain links TRBV6-1 to TRBJ2-7; maybe TRBD1 (6 bases). The ends were cut back, 2 bases at V and 3 bases at J, with 14 bases in the middle. Germline CDR1 reads MNHNS; CDR2 reads SASEGT. This CDR3 is 15 amino acids long.

This clone was seen more than once but under ten times. V usage is TRBV10-2 and J usage is TRBJ1-6, with D unclear. Germline V gene sequence: CDR1 WSHSY, CDR2 SAAADI. With 3 bases removed from V and 6 bases from J, the gap between germline ends came to 6 bases. The CDR3 covers 13 residues. CDR3 nucleotide sequence: TGCGCCAGCAGTGAACTCCGTAATTCACCCCTCCACTTT. Protein product: CASSELRNSPLHF.

The genes are TRBV6-4 and TRBJ2-1; D not resolved. The germline V gene encodes CDR1 MRHNA and CDR2 SNTAGT. The CDR3 contains 13 residues. The germline V and J ends were trimmed by 0 bases and 10 bases, with 10 bases remaining between them. This CDR3 is CASSDSAWSEQFF. The CDR3 DNA reads as TGTGCCAGCAGTGACTCGGCATGGTCCGAGCAGTTCTTC.

This clone appeared a single time. This chain connects TRBV27 to TRBJ2-1; D possibly matches TRBD1 or TRBD2 (5 bases each). Trimming pared 3 bases from V and 5 bases from J, leaving 11 bases between. CDR3 length equals 14 residues. Germline loops: CDR1 MNHEY, CDR2 SMNVEV (reference sequence). CDR3 sequence: CASSLGRINNEQFF. The CDR3 DNA reads as TGTGCCAGCAGTTTGGGACGGATTAACAATGAGCAGTTCTTC.

The table lists this clone with a count of one. CDR3 DNA sequence: TGTGCCAGCAGTGGCGGGGGGTCCACAGATACGCAGTATTTT. This translates into CASSGGGSTDTQYF. The chain joins TRBV25-1 to TRBJ2-3; 8 bases are a match to TRBD2. This CDR3 has 14 residues. Trimming removed 4 bases from V and 2 bases from J; junction bases left unmatched: 2. Per the germline V gene, CDR1 is MGHDK and CDR2 is SYGVNS.

As to this clone: The same CDR3 arises from other DNA sequences in this sample as well. The chain has TRBV9 and TRBJ2-3; D perhaps matches TRBD1 (5 bases). Trimming left V 0 bases short and J 2 bases short, with 10 bases between. CDR1 is SGDLS, CDR2 YYNGEE, per germline. There are 15 residues in the CDR3. CDR3: CASSVEGELTDTQYF. For the CDR3, the DNA is TGTGCCAGCAGCGTAGAAGGGGAACTCACAGATACGCAGTATTTT.

The chain has TRBV29-1 and TRBJ1-2; D is uncertain. Trimming stripped 4 bases from V and 1 base from J, with 7 bases between. This CDR3 is 12 amino acids long. The germline V gene has CDR1 SQVTM and CDR2 ANQGSEA. The CDR3 reads CSVVHSNYGYTF. In DNA, the CDR3 is TGCAGCGTTGTCCACAGTAACTATGGCTACACCTTC. Complete variable domain (other parts from reference TRBV29-1 and TRBJ1-2): SAVISQKPSRDICQRGTSLTIQCQVDSQVTMMFWYRQQPGQSLTLIATANQGSEATYESGFVIDKFPISRPNLTFSTLTVSNMSPEDSSIYLCSVVHSNYGYTFGSGTRLTVV.

The V gene is TRBV5-4, the J gene TRBJ1-3; D not certain. CDR1 is SGHNT and CDR2 is YYREEE in the germline V gene (reference sequence). Trimming removed 0 bases at V and 6 bases at J, with 1 base between. The CDR3 extends over 11 amino acids. The CDR3 spells CASSLENTIYF. The DNA for the CDR3 is TGTGCCAGCAGCTTGGAAAACACCATATATTTT. Supplemented by reference TRBV5-4 and TRBJ1-3, the full variable domain reads ETGVTQSPTHLIKTRGQQVTLRCSSQSGHNTVSWYQQALGQGPQFIFQYYREEENGRGNFPPRFSGLQFPNYSSELNVNALELDDSALYLCASSLENTIYFGEGSWLTVV.

V usage is TRBV9 and J usage is TRBJ2-3; D is possibly TRBD2 (5 bases). Trimming took 6 bases from V and 4 from J, leaving 15 bases between them. CDR1 is SGDLS and CDR2 is YYNGEE in the germline V gene. This CDR3 is built from 14 residues. As DNA, the CDR3 is TGTGCCAGCACCGATTTGCGGGTGTCAGATACGCAGTATTTT. Translating gives CASTDLRVSDTQYF.

The CDR3 loop reads CASSLSVPSSSTGELFF. In DNA form, the CDR3 reads TGTGCCAGCAGCTTAAGTGTCCCCTCCAGCAGCACCGGGGAGCTGTTTTTT. The chain links TRBV7-9 to TRBJ2-2; D uncertain. Germline assignment: CDR1 SEHNR and CDR2 FQNEAQ (reference sequence). Trimming removed 2 bases from V and 4 bases from J, with 17 bases in between. This CDR3 is built from 17 residues.